The text below deals with one T cell receptor (beta chain). As processed by the authors: Reference gene primer amplification gave nucleated cell count estimates. Measured with immunoSEQ multiplex PCR; TCRdb has only the in-frame clones, and not every one. That table is the source of V, J and clone size, and D and trimming were worked out from the DNA. This table has some 30,000 clones, over 75% appearing once. This sample stems from a study of blood T cell repertoires in COVID-19. Study context: Samples taken during acute and convalescent COVID-19 were collected in the United States, Italy and Spain. The cDNA or gDNA used as material had been derived from T cells, B-cell-depleted T cells, or PBMCs.

Germline V lookup: CDR1 SGHTS, CDR2 YDEGEE. This CDR3 contains 16 residues. Deletions cut 6 bases from V and 5 bases from J, with 22 bases between. The receptor's source is a human donor in a cohort sampled during active COVID-19. The specimen sequenced was peripheral blood. The genes are TRBV5-8 and TRBJ2-3; TRBD2 is a possible D gene (6 bases). CDR3 DNA sequence: TGTGCCAGCAACTTAGGGAGGAGGGTACTGCGAGATACGCAGTATTTT. It specifies CASNLGRRVLRDTQYF.